What follows describes a single T cell receptor (beta chain). Participant reports of clinical history set cohort assignment. Either two negative PCRs, clearance, or symptom resolution qualified Cohort 3 donors as recovered. Method: immunoSEQ multiplex PCR; TCRdb's copy keeps in-frame clones and lacks some. The data show roughly 200,000 clones, 75% to 90% seen once. The sample belongs to a study of blood T cell repertoires in COVID-19. At the level of the study: Samples came from the United States, Italy and Spain, spanning acute and convalescent COVID-19.

Germline assignment: CDR1 KGHSH and CDR2 LQKENI. The CDR3 spans 12 residues. V was pared by 2 bases and J by 10 bases, with 11 bases between. This clonotype was sampled from a man aged 40-55 years who had recovered from COVID-19. Sequenced: PBMCs or T cells enriched from blood (not recorded which). The J gene is TRBJ1-1, the V gene TRBV18; D is perhaps TRBD1 (5 bases). CDR3 nucleotides: TGTGCCAGCTCACCAATAGGGGAGGTAGCTTTCTTT. Its protein product is CASSPIGEVAFF.